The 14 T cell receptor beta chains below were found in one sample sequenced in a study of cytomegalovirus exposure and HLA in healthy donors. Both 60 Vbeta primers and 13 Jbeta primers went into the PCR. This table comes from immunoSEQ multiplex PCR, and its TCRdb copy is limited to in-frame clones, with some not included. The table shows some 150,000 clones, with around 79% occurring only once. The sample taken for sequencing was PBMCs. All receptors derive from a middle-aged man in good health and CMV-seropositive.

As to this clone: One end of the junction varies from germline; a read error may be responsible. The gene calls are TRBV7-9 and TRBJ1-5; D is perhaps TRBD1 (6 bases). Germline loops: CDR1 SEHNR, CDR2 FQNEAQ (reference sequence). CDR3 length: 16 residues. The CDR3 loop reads CSSSSSTGPSNQPQHF. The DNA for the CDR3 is TGTTCCAGCAGCTCCTCGACAGGCCCTAGCAATCAGCCCCAGCATTTT.

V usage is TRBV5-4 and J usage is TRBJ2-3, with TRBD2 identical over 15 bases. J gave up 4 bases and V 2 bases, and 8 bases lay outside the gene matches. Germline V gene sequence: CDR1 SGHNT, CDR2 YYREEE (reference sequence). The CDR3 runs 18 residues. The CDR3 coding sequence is TGTGCCAGCAGCTTACCGGGACTAGCGGGAGGAGGGGCAGATACGCAGTATTTT. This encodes CASSLPGLAGGGADTQYF.

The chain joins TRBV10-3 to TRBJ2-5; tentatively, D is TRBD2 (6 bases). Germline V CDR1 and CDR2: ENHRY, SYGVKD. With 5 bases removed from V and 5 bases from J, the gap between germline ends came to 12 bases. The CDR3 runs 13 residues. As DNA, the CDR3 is TGTGCCATCAGTTGGAGGGAAGAGGAGACCCAGTACTTC. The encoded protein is CAISWREEETQYF.

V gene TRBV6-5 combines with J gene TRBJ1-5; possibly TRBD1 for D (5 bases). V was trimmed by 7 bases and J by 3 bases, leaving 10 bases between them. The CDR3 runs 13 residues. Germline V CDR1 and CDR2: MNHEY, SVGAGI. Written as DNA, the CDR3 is TGTGCCAGCATGGGGGGATCCAATCAGCCCCAGCATTTT. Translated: CASMGGSNQPQHF.

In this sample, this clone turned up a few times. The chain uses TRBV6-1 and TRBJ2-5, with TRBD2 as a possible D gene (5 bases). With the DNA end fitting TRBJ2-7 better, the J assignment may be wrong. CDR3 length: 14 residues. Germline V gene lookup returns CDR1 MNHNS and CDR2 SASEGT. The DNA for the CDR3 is TGTGCCAGCAGTGAATTAGAGGGTTCCAACGAGCAGTACTTC. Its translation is CASSELEGSNEQYF.

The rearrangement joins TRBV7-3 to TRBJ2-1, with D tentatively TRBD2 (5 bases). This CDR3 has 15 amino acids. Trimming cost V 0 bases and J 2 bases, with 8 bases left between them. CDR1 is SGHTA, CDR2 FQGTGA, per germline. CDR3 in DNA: TGTGCCAGCAGCTTAACTCCTAGCACCTACAATGAGCAGTTCTTC. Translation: CASSLTPSTYNEQFF.

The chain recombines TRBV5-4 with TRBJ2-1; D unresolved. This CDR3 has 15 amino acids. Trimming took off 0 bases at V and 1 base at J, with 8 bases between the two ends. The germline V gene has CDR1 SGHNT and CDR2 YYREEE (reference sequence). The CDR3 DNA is TGTGCCAGCAGCTTGGCCTGGAGTTCCTACAATGAGCAGTTCTTC. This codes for CASSLAWSSYNEQFF.

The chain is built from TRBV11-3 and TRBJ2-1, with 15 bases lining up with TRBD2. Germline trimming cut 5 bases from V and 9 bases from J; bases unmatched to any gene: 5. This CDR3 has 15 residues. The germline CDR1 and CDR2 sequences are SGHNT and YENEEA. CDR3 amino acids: CASSPRTSGRGEQFF. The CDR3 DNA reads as TGTGCCAGCAGCCCCAGGACTAGCGGGAGGGGTGAGCAGTTCTTC. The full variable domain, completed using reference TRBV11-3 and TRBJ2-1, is EAGVVQSPRYKIIEKKQPVAFWCNPISGHNTLYWYLQNLGQGPELLIRYENEEAVDDSQLPKDRFSAERLKGVDSTLKIQPAELGDSAVYLCASSPRTSGRGEQFFGPGTRLTVL.

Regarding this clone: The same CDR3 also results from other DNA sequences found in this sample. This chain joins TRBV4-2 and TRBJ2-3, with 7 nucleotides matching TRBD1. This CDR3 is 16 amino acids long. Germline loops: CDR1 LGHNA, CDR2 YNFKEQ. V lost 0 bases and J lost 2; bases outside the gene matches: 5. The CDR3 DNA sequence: TGTGCCAGCAGCCAAGAAGGGGGCAGGGTCACAGATACGCAGTATTTT. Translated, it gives CASSQEGGRVTDTQYF.

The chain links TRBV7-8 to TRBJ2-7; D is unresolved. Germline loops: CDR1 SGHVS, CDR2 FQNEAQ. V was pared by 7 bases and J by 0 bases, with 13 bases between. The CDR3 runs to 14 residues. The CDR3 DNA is TGTGCCAGCACCCGCGCAAGAAGCTCCTACGAGCAGTACTTC. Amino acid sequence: CASTRARSSYEQYF.

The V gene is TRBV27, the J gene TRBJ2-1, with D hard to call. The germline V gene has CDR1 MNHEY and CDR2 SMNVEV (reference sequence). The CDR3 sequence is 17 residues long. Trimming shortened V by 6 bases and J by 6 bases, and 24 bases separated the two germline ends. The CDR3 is CASRQMLRYSNINEQFF. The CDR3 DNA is TGTGCCAGCAGACAAATGCTTCGGTACAGTAACATCAATGAGCAGTTCTTC.

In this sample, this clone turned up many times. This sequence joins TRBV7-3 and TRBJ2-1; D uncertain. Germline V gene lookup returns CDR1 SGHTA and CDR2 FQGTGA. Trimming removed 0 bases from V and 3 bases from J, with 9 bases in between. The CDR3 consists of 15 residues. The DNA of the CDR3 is TGTGCCAGCAGCTTAACTCATGGGCGCTACAATGAGCAGTTCTTC. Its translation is CASSLTHGRYNEQFF.

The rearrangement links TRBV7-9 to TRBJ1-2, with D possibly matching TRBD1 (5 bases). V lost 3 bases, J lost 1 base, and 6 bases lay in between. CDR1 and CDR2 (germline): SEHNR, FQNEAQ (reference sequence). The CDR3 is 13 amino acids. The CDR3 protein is CASSLTDNYGYTF. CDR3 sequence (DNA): TGTGCCAGCAGCTTGACAGATAACTATGGCTACACCTTC.

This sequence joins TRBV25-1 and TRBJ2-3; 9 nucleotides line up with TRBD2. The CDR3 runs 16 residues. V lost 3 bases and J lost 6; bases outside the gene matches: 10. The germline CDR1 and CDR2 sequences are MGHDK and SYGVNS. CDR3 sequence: CASSDPSGIGGDTQYF. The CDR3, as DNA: TGTGCCAGCAGTGATCCTAGCGGGATAGGCGGGGATACGCAGTATTTT.